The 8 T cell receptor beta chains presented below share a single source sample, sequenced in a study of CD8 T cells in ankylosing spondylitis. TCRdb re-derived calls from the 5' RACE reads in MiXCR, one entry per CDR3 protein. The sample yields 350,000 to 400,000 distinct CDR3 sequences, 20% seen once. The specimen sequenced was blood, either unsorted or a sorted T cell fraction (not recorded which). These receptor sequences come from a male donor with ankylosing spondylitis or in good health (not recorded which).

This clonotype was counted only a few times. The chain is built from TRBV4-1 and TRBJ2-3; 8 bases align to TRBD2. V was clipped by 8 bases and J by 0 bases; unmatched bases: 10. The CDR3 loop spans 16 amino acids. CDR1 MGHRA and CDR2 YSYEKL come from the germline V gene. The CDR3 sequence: CASSSTRGGSTDTQYF. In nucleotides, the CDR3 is TGCGCCAGCTCAAGTACCCGGGGGGGTAGCACAGATACGCAGTATTTT.

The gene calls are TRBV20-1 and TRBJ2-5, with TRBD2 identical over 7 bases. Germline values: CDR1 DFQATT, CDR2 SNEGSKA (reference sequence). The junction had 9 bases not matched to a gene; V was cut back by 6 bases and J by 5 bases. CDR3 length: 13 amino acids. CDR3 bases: TGCAGTGCCCATCGGGCTAGCGGTGAGACCCAGTACTTC. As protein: CSAHRASGETQYF.

CDR3 amino acids: CASSSSLVTERDSQETQYF. The CDR3 bases are TGTGCCAGCAGTAGCTCGCTCGTCACGGAAAGGGACAGCCAAGAGACCCAGTACTTC. The V gene is TRBV25-1, the J gene TRBJ2-5, with 7 bases that match TRBD1. This CDR3 has 19 residues. Per germline, CDR1 MGHDK and CDR2 SYGVNS. V gave up 5 bases and J gave up 1 base; unmatched junction bases: 19.

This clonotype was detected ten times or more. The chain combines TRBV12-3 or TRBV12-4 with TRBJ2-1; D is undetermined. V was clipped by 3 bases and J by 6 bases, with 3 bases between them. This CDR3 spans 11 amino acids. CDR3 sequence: CASSLINEQFF. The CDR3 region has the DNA TGTGCCAGCAGTTTGATCAATGAGCAGTTCTTC.

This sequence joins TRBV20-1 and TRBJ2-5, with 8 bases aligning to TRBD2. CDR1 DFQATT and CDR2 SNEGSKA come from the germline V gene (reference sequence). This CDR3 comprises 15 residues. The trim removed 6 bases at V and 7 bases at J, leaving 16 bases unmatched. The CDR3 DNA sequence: TGCAGTGCGGCGGGACTAGTAGAGGGGATTGGGACCCAGTACTTC. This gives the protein CSAAGLVEGIGTQYF.

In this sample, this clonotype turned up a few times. In nucleotides, the CDR3 is TGTGCCAGCAGTTTGACCAGGACCGGGGAGCTGTTTTTT. It is translated as CASSLTRTGELFF. V and J are TRBV12-3 or TRBV12-4 and TRBJ2-2; D gene uncertain. Trimming shortened V by 3 bases and J by 5 bases, and 7 bases separated the two germline ends. This CDR3 has 13 amino acids.

CDR3 in amino acids: CASSAGQGDNEKLFF. For the CDR3, the DNA is TGTGCCAGCAGCGCGGGACAAGGGGATAATGAAAAACTGTTTTTT. The rearrangement joins TRBV9 to TRBJ1-4, with D possibly TRBD1 on 6 matching bases. The CDR3 totals 15 residues. Per the germline V gene, CDR1 is SGDLS and CDR2 is YYNGEE. V was trimmed by 3 bases and J by 4 bases, leaving 13 bases between them.

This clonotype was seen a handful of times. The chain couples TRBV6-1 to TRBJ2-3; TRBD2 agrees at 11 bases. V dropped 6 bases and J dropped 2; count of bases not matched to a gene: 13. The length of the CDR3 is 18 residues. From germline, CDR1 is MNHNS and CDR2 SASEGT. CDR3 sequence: CASRPVLSGGGPTDTQYF. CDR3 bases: TGTGCCAGCAGACCGGTCCTTAGCGGGGGGGGCCCCACAGATACGCAGTATTTT.